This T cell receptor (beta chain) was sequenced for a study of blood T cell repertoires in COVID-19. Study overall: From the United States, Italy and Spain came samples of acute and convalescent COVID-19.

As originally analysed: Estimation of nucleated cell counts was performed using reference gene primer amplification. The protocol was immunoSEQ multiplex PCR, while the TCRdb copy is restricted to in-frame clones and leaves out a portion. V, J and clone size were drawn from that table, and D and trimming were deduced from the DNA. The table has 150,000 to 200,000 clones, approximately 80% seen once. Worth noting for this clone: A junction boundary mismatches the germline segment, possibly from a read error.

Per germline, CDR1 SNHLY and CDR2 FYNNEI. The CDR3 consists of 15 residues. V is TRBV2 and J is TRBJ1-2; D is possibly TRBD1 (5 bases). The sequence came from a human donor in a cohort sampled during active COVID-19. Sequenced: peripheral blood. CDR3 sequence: CAGSVQRGTGDGYTF. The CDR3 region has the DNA TGTGCCGGCAGCGTGCAGCGGGGGACGGGGGATGGCTACACCTTC.